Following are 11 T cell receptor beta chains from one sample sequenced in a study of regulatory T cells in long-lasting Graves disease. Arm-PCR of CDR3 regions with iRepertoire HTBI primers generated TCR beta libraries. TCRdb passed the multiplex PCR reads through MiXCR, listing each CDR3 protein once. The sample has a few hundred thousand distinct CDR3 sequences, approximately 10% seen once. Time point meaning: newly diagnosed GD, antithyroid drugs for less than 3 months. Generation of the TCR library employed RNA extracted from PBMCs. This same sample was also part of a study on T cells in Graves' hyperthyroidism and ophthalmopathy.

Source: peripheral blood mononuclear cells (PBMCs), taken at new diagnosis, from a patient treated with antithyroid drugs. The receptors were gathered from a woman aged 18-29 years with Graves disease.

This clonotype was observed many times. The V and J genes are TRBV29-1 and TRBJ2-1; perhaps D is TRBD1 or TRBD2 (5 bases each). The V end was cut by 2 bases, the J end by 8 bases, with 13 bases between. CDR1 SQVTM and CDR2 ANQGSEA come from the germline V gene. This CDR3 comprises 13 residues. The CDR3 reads CSVERDQGDEQFF. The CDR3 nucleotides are TGCAGCGTTGAAAGGGACCAGGGCGATGAGCAGTTCTTC.

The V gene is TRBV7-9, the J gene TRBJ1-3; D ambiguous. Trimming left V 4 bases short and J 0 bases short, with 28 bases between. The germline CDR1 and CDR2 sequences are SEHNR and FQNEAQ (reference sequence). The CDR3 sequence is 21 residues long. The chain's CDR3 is CASSSAVSGHSSTSSGNTIYF. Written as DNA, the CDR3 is TGTGCCAGCAGCTCAGCCGTATCCGGCCATAGCTCGACGAGCTCTGGAAACACCATATATTTT.

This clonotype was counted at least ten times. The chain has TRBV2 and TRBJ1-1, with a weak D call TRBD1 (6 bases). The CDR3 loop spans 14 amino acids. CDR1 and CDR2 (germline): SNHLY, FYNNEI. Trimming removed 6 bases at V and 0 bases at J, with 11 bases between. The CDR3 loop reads CASRDRPMNTEAFF. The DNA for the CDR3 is TGTGCCAGCAGGGACAGACCAATGAACACTGAAGCTTTCTTT.

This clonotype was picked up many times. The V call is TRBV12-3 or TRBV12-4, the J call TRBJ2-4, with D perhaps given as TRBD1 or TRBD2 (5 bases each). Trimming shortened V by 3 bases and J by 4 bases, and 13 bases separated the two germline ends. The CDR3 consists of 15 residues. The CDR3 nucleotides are TGTGCCAGCAGTTTCCCCCGGGACCTAAAAAACATTCAGTACTTC. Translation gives CASSFPRDLKNIQYF.

The CDR3 DNA reads as TGTGCCAGCAGTTACTCCAACAGCCCCACTGGGGAGCTGTTTTTT. Translated: CASSYSNSPTGELFF. The V call is TRBV6-2 or TRBV6-3, the J call TRBJ2-2, with D unresolved. This CDR3 comprises 15 residues. Looked up from germline, CDR1 is MNHEY and CDR2 is SVGEGT. Trimming removed 0 bases at V and 8 bases at J, with 13 bases between.

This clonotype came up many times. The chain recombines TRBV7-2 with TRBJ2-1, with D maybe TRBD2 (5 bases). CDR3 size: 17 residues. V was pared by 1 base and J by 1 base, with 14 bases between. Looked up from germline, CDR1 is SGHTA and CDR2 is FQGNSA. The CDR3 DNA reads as TGTGCCAGCAGCTTAGTCGGGGTGCCGGGTTCCTACAATGAGCAGTTCTTC. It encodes CASSLVGVPGSYNEQFF.

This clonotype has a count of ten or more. CDR3 nucleotide sequence: TGTGCCAGCAGTGAATTCGGGGGGCGCGAGTCTGGCTACACCTTC. Protein sequence: CASSEFGGRESGYTF. The chain links TRBV25-1 to TRBJ1-2; D perhaps matches TRBD1 (6 bases). The CDR3 sequence is 15 residues long. Germline CDR1 is MGHDK and CDR2 is SYGVNS. V was shortened by 1 base and J by 7 bases, with 16 bases between the two germline ends.

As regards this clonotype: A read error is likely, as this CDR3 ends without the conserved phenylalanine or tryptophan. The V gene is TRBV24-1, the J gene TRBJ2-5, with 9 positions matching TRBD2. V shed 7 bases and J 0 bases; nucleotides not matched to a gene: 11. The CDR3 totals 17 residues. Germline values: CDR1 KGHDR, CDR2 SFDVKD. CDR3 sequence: CATSDSATSGYQETQYL. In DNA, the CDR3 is TGTGCCACCAGCGACTCCGCGACTAGCGGTTACCAAGAGACCCAGTACCTC.

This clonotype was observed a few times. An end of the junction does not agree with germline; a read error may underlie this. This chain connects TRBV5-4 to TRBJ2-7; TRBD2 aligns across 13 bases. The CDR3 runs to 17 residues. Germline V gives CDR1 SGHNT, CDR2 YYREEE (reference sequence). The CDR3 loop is CASSLGSLLAGGHYQHF. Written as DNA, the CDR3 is TGTGCCAGCAGCTTGGGTAGCCTACTAGCGGGAGGGCACTATCAGCACTTC.

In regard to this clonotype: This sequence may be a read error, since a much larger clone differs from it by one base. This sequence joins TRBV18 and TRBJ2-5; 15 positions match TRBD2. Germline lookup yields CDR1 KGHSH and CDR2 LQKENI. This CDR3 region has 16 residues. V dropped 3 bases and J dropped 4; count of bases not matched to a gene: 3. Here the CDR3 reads CASSPTGLAGGETQYF. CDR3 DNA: TGTGCCAGCTCACCGACGGGACTAGCGGGAGGAGAGACCCAGTACTTC.

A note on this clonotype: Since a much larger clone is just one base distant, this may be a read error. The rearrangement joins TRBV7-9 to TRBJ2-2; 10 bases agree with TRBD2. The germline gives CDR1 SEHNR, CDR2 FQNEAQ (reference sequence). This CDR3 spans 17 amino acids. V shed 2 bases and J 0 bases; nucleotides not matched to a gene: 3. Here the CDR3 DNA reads TGTGCCAGCAGCTTATCACTAGCGGGGTCGAACACCGGGGAGCTGTTTTTT. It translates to CASSLSLAGSNTGELFF.